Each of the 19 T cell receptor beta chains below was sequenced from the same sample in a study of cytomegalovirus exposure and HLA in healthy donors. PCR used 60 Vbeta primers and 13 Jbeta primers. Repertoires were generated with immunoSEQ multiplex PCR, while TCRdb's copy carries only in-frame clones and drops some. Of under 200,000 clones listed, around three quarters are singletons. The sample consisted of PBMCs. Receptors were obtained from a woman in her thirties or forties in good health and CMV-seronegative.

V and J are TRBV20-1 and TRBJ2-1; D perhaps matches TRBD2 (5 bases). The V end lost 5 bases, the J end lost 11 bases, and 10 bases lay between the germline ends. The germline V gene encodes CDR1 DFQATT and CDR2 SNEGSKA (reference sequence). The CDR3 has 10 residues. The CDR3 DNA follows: TGCAGTGCTGGACCCGGGAAGCAGTTCTTC. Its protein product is CSAGPGKQFF.

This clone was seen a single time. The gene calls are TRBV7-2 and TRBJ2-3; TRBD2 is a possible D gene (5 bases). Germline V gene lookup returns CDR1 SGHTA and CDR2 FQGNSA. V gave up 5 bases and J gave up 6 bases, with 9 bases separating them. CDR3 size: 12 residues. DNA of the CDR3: TGTGCCAGCAGCCCAGGCGGGGATACGCAGTATTTT. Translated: CASSPGGDTQYF.

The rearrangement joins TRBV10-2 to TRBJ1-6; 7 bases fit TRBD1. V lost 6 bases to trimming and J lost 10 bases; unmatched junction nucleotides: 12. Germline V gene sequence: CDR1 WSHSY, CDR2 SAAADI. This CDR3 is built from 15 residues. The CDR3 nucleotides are TGCGCCAGCAGAACACAGGGGCAACCGGGGTCACCCCTCCACTTT. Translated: CASRTQGQPGSPLHF.

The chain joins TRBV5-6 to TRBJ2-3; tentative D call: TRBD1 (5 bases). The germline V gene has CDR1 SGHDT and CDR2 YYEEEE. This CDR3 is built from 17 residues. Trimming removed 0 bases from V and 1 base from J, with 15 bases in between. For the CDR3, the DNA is TGTGCCAGCAGCTTGGACAGGACCGGGTACGGCACAGATACGCAGTATTTT. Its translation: CASSLDRTGYGTDTQYF. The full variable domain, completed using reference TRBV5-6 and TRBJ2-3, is DAGVTQSPTHLIKTRGQQVTLRCSPKSGHDTVSWYQQALGQGPQFIFQYYEEEERQRGNFPDRFSGHQFPNYSSELNVNALLLGDSALYLCASSLDRTGYGTDTQYFGPGTRLTVL.

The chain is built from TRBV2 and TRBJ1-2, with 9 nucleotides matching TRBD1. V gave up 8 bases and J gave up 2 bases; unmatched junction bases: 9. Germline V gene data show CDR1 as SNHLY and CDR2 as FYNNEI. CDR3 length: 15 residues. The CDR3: CASSATGTGNYGYTF. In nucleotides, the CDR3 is TGTGCCAGCTCCGCTACCGGGACAGGGAACTATGGCTACACCTTC.

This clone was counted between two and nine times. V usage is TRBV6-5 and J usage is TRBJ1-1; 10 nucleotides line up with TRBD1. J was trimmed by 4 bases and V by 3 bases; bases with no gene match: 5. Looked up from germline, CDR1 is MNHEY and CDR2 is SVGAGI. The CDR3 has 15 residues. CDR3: CASSYSGQGFTEAFF. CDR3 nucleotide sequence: TGTGCCAGCAGTTATTCGGGACAGGGGTTCACTGAAGCTTTCTTT.

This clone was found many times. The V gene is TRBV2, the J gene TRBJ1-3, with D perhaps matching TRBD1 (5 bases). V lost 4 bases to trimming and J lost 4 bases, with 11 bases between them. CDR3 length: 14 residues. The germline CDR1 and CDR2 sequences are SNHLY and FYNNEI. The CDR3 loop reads CASSVGLGGNTIYF. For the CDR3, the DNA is TGTGCCAGCAGTGTGGGACTGGGAGGAAACACCATATATTTT.

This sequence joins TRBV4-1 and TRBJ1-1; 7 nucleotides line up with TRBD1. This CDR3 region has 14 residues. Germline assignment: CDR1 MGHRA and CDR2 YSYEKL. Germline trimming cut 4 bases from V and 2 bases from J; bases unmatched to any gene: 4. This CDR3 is CASSPGQRNTEAFF. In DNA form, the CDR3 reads TGCGCCAGCAGCCCGGGACAGCGAAACACTGAAGCTTTCTTT.

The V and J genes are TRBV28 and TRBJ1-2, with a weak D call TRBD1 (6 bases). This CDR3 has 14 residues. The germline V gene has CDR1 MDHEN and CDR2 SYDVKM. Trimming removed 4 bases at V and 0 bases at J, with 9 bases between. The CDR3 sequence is CASSSDRTNYGYTF. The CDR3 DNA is TGTGCCAGCAGTTCCGACAGGACTAACTATGGCTACACCTTC.

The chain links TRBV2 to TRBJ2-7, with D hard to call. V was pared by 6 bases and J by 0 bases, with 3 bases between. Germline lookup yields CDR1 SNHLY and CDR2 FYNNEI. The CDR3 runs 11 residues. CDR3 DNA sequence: TGTGCCAGCAGCGGCTCCTACGAGCAGTACTTC. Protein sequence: CASSGSYEQYF.

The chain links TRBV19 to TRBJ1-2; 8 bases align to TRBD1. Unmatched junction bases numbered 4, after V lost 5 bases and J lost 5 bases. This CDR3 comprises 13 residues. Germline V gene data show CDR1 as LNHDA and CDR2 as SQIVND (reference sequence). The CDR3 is CASSLRTGYGYTF. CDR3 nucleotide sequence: TGTGCCAGTAGTCTCCGGACAGGGTATGGCTACACCTTC.

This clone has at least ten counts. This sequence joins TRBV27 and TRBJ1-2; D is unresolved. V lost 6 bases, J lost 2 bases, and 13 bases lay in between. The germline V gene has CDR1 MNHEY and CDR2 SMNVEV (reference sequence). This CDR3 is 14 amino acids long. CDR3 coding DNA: TGTGCCAGCAGCCTGACATTTACAAACTATGGCTACACCTTC. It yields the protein CASSLTFTNYGYTF.

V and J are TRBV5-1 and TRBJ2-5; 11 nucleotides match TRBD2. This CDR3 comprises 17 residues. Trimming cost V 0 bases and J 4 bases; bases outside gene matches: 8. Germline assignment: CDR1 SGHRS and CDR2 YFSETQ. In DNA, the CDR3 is TGCGCCAGCAGCTTGGTAGGTAGCGGGAGGGAAGGAGAGACCCAGTACTTC. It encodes CASSLVGSGREGETQYF.

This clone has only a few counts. The CDR3 coding sequence is TGTGCCAGCAGTTGGACAGGGGTTAATGAAAAACTGTTTTTT. Translation: CASSWTGVNEKLFF. The chain uses TRBV6-6 and TRBJ1-4, with 9 bases fitting TRBD1. Per germline, CDR1 MNHNY and CDR2 SVGAGI (reference sequence). After removal of 4 bases from V and 4 bases from J, the junction contained 1 base not matched to a gene. This CDR3 is 14 amino acids long.

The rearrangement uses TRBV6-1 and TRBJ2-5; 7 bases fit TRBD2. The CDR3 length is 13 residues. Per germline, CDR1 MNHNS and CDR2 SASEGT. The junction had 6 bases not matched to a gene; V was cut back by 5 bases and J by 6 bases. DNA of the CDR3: TGTGCCAGCAGTCTAGGACTAGTCAAGACCCAGTACTTC. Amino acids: CASSLGLVKTQYF.

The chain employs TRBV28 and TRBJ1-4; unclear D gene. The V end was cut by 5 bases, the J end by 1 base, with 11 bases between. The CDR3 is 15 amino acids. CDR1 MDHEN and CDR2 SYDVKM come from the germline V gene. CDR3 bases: TGTGCCAGCAGTGACACTGTTAAAACTAATGAAAAACTGTTTTTT. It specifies CASSDTVKTNEKLFF.

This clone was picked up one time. The CDR3 nucleotides read TGTGCCAGCAAAGTTACAGGGAACAATGAGCAGTTCTTC. Protein: CASKVTGNNEQFF. This sequence joins TRBV6-1 and TRBJ2-1, with D tentatively TRBD1 (6 bases). The CDR3 covers 13 residues. CDR1 is MNHNS and CDR2 is SASEGT in the germline V gene. Trimming took 7 bases from V and 5 from J, leaving 12 bases between them.

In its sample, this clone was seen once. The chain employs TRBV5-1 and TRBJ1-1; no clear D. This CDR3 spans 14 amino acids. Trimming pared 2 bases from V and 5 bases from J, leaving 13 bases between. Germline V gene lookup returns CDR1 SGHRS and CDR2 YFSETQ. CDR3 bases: TGCGCCAGCAGCTTAGGATCCGGGATTACTGAAGCTTTCTTT. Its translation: CASSLGSGITEAFF. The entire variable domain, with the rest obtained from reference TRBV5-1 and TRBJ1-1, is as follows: KAGVTQTPRYLIKTRGQQVTLSCSPISGHRSVSWYQQTPGQGLQFLFEYFSETQRNKGNFPGRFSGRQFSNSRSEMNVSTLELGDSALYLCASSLGSGITEAFFGQGTRLTVV.

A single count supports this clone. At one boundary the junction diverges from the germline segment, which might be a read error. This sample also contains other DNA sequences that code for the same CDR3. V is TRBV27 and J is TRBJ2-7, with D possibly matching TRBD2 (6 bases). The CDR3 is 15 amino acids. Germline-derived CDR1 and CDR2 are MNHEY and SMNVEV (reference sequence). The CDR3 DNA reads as TGTGCCACCTTAGGGGAGGCGGGAAAGCCCTATGAGCAGTACTTC. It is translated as CATLGEAGKPYEQYF.